This T cell receptor (beta chain) comes out of a study of T cell responses to AZD1222 COVID-19 vaccine (dated by TCRdb to about 2021). At the level of the whole study: Because spike-specific TCR depth and breadth did not differ between the two schedules, AZD1222 recipients who got a second dose at roughly 4 weeks were pooled with those who got a second dose at roughly 12 weeks. A total of 230 to 250 trial participants underwent TCR sequencing, of whom around 210 had received two doses of AZD1222 and 26 had received two doses of the MenACWY control vaccine. Trial participants were enrolled into age subgroups of 18-55, 56-69 and 70-plus years, which contained 148, 28 and 57 TCR-sequenced participants, respectively. Study-level results and caveats: The whole spike protein was spanned by vaccine-associated CD4 TCRs, and dominant responses were seen in regions 160-218 and 743-854. Because no day 14 peak-response samples were available, repertoires were characterized only after the peak T cell response. Conclusions about previously exposed vaccinees are limited, since just a handful of AZD1222 recipients were seropositive for SARS-CoV-2 at baseline. Spike-specific TCR breadth and depth rose significantly after two AZD1222 doses compared with day 0 and with MenACWY recipients. Reportedly, almost half of the unique spike-specific TCRs recognized epitopes lying outside the regions that are mutated in the B.1.351 and B.1.1.7 variants. Participants were mostly white British, with more females than males. The authors suggested clonal diversity may have been underestimated. In the small 56-69-year group, the increase in depth fell short of significance, most likely because of low power.

The CDR3 runs 13 amino acids, cysteine and phenylalanine included. Only the CDR3 region is kept as DNA, spanning 39 bases read in frame from base 1. CDR1 and CDR2 are drawn from the germline V gene: SQVTM, ANQGSEA. Trimming takes 4 bases off V and 5 bases off J; junction bases not matched to a gene: 6. The CDR3 regions of human TCRbeta chains were subjected to immunosequencing. The authors' pipeline ran thus. Repertoire TCRs were checked for matches against a reference library of SARS-CoV-2-specific TCRs that had been generated using the MIRA antigen-specificity platform. Breadth was defined as the fraction of unique TCRs that were SARS-CoV-2-associated. Depth was defined as the fraction of total T cells that were SARS-CoV-2-associated. Each spike-specific TCR was assigned to its reactive spike region and to a CD4 or CD8 class using the MIRA data. Log10-transformed breadth and depth values were compared by one-way ANOVA with Sidak's multiple comparisons tests. The immuneACCESS repertoire file appears here via TCRdb, limited to in-frame rearrangements. These files lack a portion of the clones; in checked studies, under half of the deficit traces to unresolved V genes, and the cause of the others is not known. V and J calls and clone size are those listed in that table; D and trimming were worked out from the DNA. Present in this sample are about 100,000 clones, roughly 87% of which were seen just once. The top ten clones comprise approximately 15% of the sample.

The time point label here, explained by the study, means: baseline before first vaccination. Samples from vaccinated people were obtained from the UK trials COV001 and COV002, which included a single-blind randomized controlled phase 2/3 trial of AZD1222 (ChAdOx1 nCoV-19) in healthy adults. For TCRbeta chain sequencing, PBMC samples from trial participants were taken at day 0 and at day 28 after the second dose. On this clone itself: No antigen is known for it. Base qualities are not provided; no much larger clone lies one nucleotide away.

Sequencing used peripheral blood, obtained on day 0 of AZD1222 vaccination. In this chain, TRBV29-1 is recombined with TRBJ1-2, with TRBD1 matching 8 junction bases. The sequence was obtained from an adult in good health. The DNA sequence follows: TGCAGCGTTGGATGGACAGGGCGATATGGCTACACCTTC. Protein translation: CSVGWTGRYGYTF.